The text below deals with one TCR beta chain. These data come from a study of blood T cells in healthy people across ages. Trimming shortened V by 5 bases and J by 5 bases, and 15 bases separated the two germline ends. This CDR3 has 14 residues. Germline V gene sequence: CDR1 SGHVS, CDR2 FQNEAQ. Primed by a sample-barcoded 5' primer and a J-beta primer mix, a second PCR proceeded for 7 to 11 cycles. In TCRdb, the 5' RACE reads were re-called with MiXCR into one record per CDR3 protein. The sample includes under 700,000 distinct CDR3 sequences, under 30% seen only once; the top ten take 8.7%. This sample also appeared in a second study, on T cells of mothers and their children.

Input material: blood. The V and J genes are TRBV7-8 and TRBJ1-1, with D unclear. The origin of this receptor is a boy between 10 and 17 years old in good health. CDR3 protein: CASSKLLQVTEAFF. The CDR3, as DNA: TGTGCCAGCAGCAAACTGCTCCAGGTGACTGAAGCTTTCTTT. Drawing the rest from reference TRBV7-8 and TRBJ1-1, the complete variable domain is GAGVSQSPRYKVAKRGQDVALRCDPISGHVSLFWYQQALGQGPEFLTYFQNEAQLDKSGLPSDRFFAERPEGSVSTLKIQRTQQEDSAVYLCASSKLLQVTEAFFGQGTRLTVV.